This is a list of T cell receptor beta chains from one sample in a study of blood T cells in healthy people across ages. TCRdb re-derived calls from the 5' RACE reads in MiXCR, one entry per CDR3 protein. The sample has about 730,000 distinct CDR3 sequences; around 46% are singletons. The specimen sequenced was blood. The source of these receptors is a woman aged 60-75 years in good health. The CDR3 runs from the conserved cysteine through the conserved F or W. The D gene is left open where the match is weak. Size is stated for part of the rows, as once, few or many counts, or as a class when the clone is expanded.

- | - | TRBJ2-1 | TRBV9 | CASSPPGGGGSEQFF | TGTGCCAGCAGCCCGCCTGGCGGAGGAGGGAGTGAGCAGTTCTTC
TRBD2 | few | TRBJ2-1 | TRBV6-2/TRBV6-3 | CASREEREGYNEQFF | TGTGCCAGCAGAGAGGAGCGGGAGGGCTACAATGAGCAGTTCTTC
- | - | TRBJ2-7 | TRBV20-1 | CSARGEGAYEQYF | TGCAGTGCTAGGGGGGAAGGGGCCTACGAGCAGTACTTC
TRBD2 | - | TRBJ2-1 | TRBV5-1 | CASSLLAVANEQFF | TGCGCCAGCAGCTTACTAGCGGTAGCCAATGAGCAGTTCTTC
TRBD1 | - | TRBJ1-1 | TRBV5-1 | CASSPRQGLYTEAFF | TGCGCCAGTAGCCCCAGACAGGGCCTATACACTGAAGCTTTCTTT
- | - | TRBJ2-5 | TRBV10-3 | CAISETGVQETQYF | TGTGCCATCAGTGAGACGGGGGTGCAAGAGACCCAGTACTTC
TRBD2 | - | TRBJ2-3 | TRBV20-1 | CSARGLAARTDTQYF | TGCAGTGCTAGGGGACTAGCGGCTCGCACAGATACGCAGTATTTT
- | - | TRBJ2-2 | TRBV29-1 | CGVEVGAGDTGELFF | TGCGGCGTTGAAGTAGGTGCAGGGGACACCGGGGAGCTGTTTTTT
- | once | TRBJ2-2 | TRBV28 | CASVTVNTGELFF | TGTGCCAGCGTCACAGTTAACACCGGGGAGCTGTTTTTT
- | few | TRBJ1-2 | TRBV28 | CAINNGEYGYTF | TGTGCCATCAATAACGGGGAATATGGCTACACCTTC
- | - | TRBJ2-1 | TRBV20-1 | CSATGSYNEQFF | TGCAGTGCTACCGGATCGTACAATGAGCAGTTCTTC
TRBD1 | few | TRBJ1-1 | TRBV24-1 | CATSPAGGNTEAFF | TGTGCCACCAGTCCTGCAGGGGGGAACACTGAAGCTTTCTTT
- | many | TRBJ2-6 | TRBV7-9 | CASSLVVSWGVLTF | TGTGCCAGCAGCTTAGTCGTTTCATGGGGTGTTCTGACTTTC
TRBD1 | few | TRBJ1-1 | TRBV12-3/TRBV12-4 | CASRYRGEAFF | TGTGCCAGCAGGTACAGGGGTGAAGCTTTCTTT
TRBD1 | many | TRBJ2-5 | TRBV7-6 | CASSFYRGETQYF | TGTGCCAGCAGCTTCTACAGGGGAGAGACCCAGTACTTC
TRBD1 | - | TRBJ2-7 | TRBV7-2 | CASSLIQGSQYF | TGTGCCAGCAGCTTGATACAGGGGTCCCAGTACTTC